The present T cell receptor (beta chain) was sequenced within a study of T cell changes during pregnancy in multiple sclerosis. Germline CDR1 reads MNHNS; CDR2 reads SASEGT. This CDR3 contains 14 residues. Trimming removed 6 bases from V and 1 base from J, with 12 bases in between. Data came from immunoSEQ multiplex PCR; TCRdb stores just in-frame clones and leaves some out. The sample lists 50,000 to 65,000 clones, roughly 91% seen once, with 6% to 7.5% in the top ten. This sequence originates from a female donor in good health, enrolled as a control in a pregnancy study. The chain employs TRBV6-1 and TRBJ1-1; D uncertain. Specimen: peripheral blood, collected in the third trimester of pregnancy. The CDR3: CASSYDTTNTEAFF. CDR3 sequence (DNA): TGTGCCAGCAGCTACGACACGACGAACACTGAAGCTTTCTTT.